This T cell receptor (beta chain) came from a study of cytomegalovirus exposure and HLA in healthy donors. Turning to the study itself: Sequencing of some 190 million T cells in an earlier analysis found 100 million to 140 million unique TCR beta sequences.

Comment on this clone: Its antigen is currently unknown.

PCR used 60 Vbeta primers and 13 Jbeta primers. Clones were read by immunoSEQ multiplex PCR, and TCRdb kept only the in-frame ones, dropping some. The table shows under 200,000 clones, with roughly 75% occurring only once. The CDR3 has 14 amino acids. In germline, CDR1 is MNHEY, CDR2 SVGAGI. Trimming left V 2 bases short and J 3 bases short, with 11 bases between. Study-level findings and limits: Investigators reported about 160 TCR beta chains as tied to cytomegalovirus. Earlier analysis yielded a pattern in which most TCR beta V segments were productive about 90% or about 30% of the time. Within a later analysis, the majority of CMV-associated TCR beta chains appeared HLA-restricted.

This sequence joins TRBV6-5 and TRBJ2-7; D possibly corresponds to TRBD2 (5 bases). The sequence came from a female donor in good health and CMV-seronegative. The sequenced sample consisted of PBMCs. In nucleotides, the CDR3 is TGTGCCAGCAGTTACGCCAACCGGGGCTACGAGCAGTACTTC. Translation: CASSYANRGYEQYF.